This T cell receptor (beta chain) was documented in a study of graft-versus-host responses after intestinal transplantation. Study context: Each transplant was multivisceral, liver-intestinal, or isolated intestinal. Induction using anti-thymocyte globulin, followed by tacrolimus and steroids for roughly 3 years, was given to all recipients. Notes on the study in general: GvH clones appeared in recipient marrow, some first in ileum or blood.

Here immunoSEQ multiplex PCR was the method, and the copy in TCRdb shows in-frame clones only, minus some. The sample lists some 83,000 clones, 91% seen once, with over 0.095% in the top ten. In germline, CDR1 is LNHDA, CDR2 SQIVND (reference sequence). The V gene lost 2 bases and the J gene lost 1 base, with 8 bases spanning the gap. CDR3 length: 14 residues. This clone turned up a few times. Its antigen is not identified. The material sequenced was unstimulated CD4+ T cells sorted from spleen or lymph node cells, taken before intestinal transplant. This chain connects TRBV19 to TRBJ1-1; D gene unclear. The source of this sequence is a human donor who received an intestinal transplant. The CDR3 spells CASSIPGRNTEAFF. The CDR3 nucleotides are TGTGCCAGTAGTATACCAGGCAGGAACACTGAAGCTTTCTTT.